Listed here are 25 T cell receptor beta chains from one sample, sequenced in a study of blood T cell repertoires in COVID-19. TCRdb's table, derived via immunoSEQ multiplex PCR, lists solely in-frame clones and lacks some. The sample lists more than 120,000 clones, approximately 90% occurring once. The specimen sequenced was peripheral blood. The receptor source for this set is a human donor in a cohort sampled during active COVID-19.

The V gene is TRBV9, the J gene TRBJ1-3, with TRBD1 matching 8 bases. The CDR3 is 15 amino acids. V lost 3 bases and J lost 4; bases outside the gene matches: 6. The V gene's germline CDR1 is SGDLS and CDR2 YYNGEE. The CDR3 region is CASSAQGARGNTIYF. The CDR3 DNA is TGTGCCAGCAGCGCGCAGGGGGCGCGAGGAAACACCATATATTTT.

The chain uses TRBV7-7 and TRBJ2-3; D ambiguous. The CDR3 is 13 residues long. Germline CDR1 and CDR2: SSHAT and FNYEAQ (reference sequence). The V end lost 5 bases, the J end lost 1 base, and 7 bases lay between the germline ends. CDR3 sequence reads: CASSLYRTDTQYF. The CDR3 nucleotides read TGTGCCAGCAGCCTGTATCGCACAGATACGCAGTATTTT.

The chain combines TRBV2 with TRBJ2-1, with 16 bases matching TRBD2. The trim removed 5 bases at V and 6 bases at J, leaving 4 bases unmatched. CDR3 length: 16 residues. Germline V gives CDR1 SNHLY, CDR2 FYNNEI. The CDR3 loop is CASSQGLAGGGNEQFF. The CDR3 DNA reads TGTGCCAGCAGTCAGGGACTAGCGGGGGGGGGCAATGAGCAGTTCTTC.

This clone was picked up one time. The chain joins TRBV2 to TRBJ2-7; D not certain. The ends were cut back, 6 bases at V and 0 bases at J, with 12 bases in the middle. CDR3 length: 14 amino acids. Germline V gives CDR1 SNHLY, CDR2 FYNNEI. CDR3 residues: CASRSDTGSYEQYF. The CDR3 nucleotides read TGTGCCAGCAGGAGCGATACGGGCTCCTACGAGCAGTACTTC.

The V call is TRBV9, the J call TRBJ1-3; TRBD1 aligns across 7 bases. Germline values: CDR1 SGDLS, CDR2 YYNGEE. J lost 2 bases, V lost 3 bases, and 11 bases had no gene match. The CDR3 sequence is 17 residues long. The CDR3 spells CASSGGSFGQAGNTIYF. The CDR3 bases are TGTGCCAGCAGCGGAGGTAGTTTCGGACAGGCTGGAAACACCATATATTTT.

V and J are TRBV5-5 and TRBJ1-1; D not resolved. The germline V gene encodes CDR1 SGHKS and CDR2 YYEKEE (reference sequence). Trimming shortened V by 2 bases and J by 0 bases, and 8 bases separated the two germline ends. The CDR3 contains 14 residues. CDR3 nucleotide sequence: TGTGCCAGCAGCTTCCTAGTCATGAACACTGAAGCTTTCTTT. Translation gives CASSFLVMNTEAFF.

The chain recombines TRBV7-8 with TRBJ1-2, with D maybe TRBD1 (5 bases). Trimming took off 5 bases at V and 7 bases at J, with 14 bases between the two ends. The V gene's germline CDR1 is SGHVS and CDR2 FQNEAQ. The CDR3 runs to 13 residues. The CDR3 reads CASSPGGSGGYTF. DNA of the CDR3: TGTGCCAGCAGCCCCGGGGGGTCGGGTGGCTACACCTTC.

Details on this clone: The junction departs from the called germline gene at one end, perhaps through a read error. The chain combines TRBV7-7 with TRBJ1-4; 9 bases are shared with TRBD1. The germline gives CDR1 SSHAT, CDR2 FNYEAQ (reference sequence). This CDR3 spans 16 amino acids. The CDR3 loop reads CASSAGQGLNNEKLFF. Written as DNA, the CDR3 is TGTGCTAGCAGCGCGGGACAGGGACTCAATAATGAAAAACTGTTTTTT. Full variable domain (outside the CDR3, taken from reference TRBV7-7 and TRBJ1-4): GAGVSQSPRYKVTKRGQDVTLRCDPISSHATLYWYQQALGQGPEFLTYFNYEAQPDKSGLPSDRFSAERPEGSISTLTIQRTEQRDSAMYRCASSAGQGLNNEKLFFGSGTQLSVL.

The CDR3 region has the DNA TGCGCCAGCAGCTTAGGATCAGGTTTCAGCTCCTATAATTCACCCCTCCACTTT. Translation: CASSLGSGFSSYNSPLHF. The chain couples TRBV5-1 to TRBJ1-6; D gene uncertain. Germline loops: CDR1 SGHRS, CDR2 YFSETQ. The CDR3 length is 18 residues. V shed 2 bases and J shed 0 bases, with 15 bases lying between them.

V gene TRBV9 combines with J gene TRBJ1-5; D remains ambiguous. The CDR3 runs to 13 residues. Per the germline V gene, CDR1 is SGDLS and CDR2 is YYNGEE. V was shortened by 0 bases and J by 4 bases, with 5 bases between the two germline ends. The CDR3 coding sequence is TGTGCCAGCAGCGTAGCTGAGAATCAGCCCCAGCATTTT. Encoded protein: CASSVAENQPQHF.

The chain is built from TRBV18 and TRBJ1-1; 7 nucleotides match TRBD1. The junction had 5 bases not matched to a gene; V was cut back by 3 bases and J by 1 base. Germline V gene data show CDR1 as KGHSH and CDR2 as LQKENI. The CDR3 sequence is 15 residues long. The DNA for the CDR3 is TGTGCCAGCTCACCGCTGGACAGGTCGAACACTGAAGCTTTCTTT. Its translation: CASSPLDRSNTEAFF.

The chain uses TRBV19 and TRBJ1-1; D gene uncertain. The length of the CDR3 is 13 residues. Trimming cost V 3 bases and J 4 bases, with 9 bases left between them. Germline CDR1 and CDR2: LNHDA and SQIVND (reference sequence). This CDR3 is CASSIPEGTEAFF. The CDR3 bases are TGTGCCAGTAGTATCCCCGAGGGCACTGAAGCTTTCTTT. Looking up the rest from reference TRBV19 and TRBJ1-1 gives the full variable domain: DGGITQSPKYLFRKEGQNVTLSCEQNLNHDAMYWYRQDPGQGLRLIYYSQIVNDFQKGDIAEGYSVSREKKESFPLTVTSAQKNPTAFYLCASSIPEGTEAFFGQGTRLTVV.

The chain combines TRBV27 with TRBJ1-1; D is perhaps TRBD1 (5 bases). Trimming took off 2 bases at V and 3 bases at J, with 10 bases between the two ends. The CDR3 is 14 amino acids. The germline V gene has CDR1 MNHEY and CDR2 SMNVEV (reference sequence). CDR3 sequence (DNA): TGTGCCAGCAGTTTAGGGCGGGGGGACACTGAAGCTTTCTTT. Protein product: CASSLGRGDTEAFF.

The V call is TRBV7-2, the J call TRBJ1-2; tentatively, D is TRBD1 (6 bases). V was trimmed by 3 bases and J by 7 bases, leaving 15 bases between them. Germline V gene lookup returns CDR1 SGHTA and CDR2 FQGNSA. The CDR3 is 14 amino acids. CDR3 loop: CASSFRGQLGGYTF. In DNA, the CDR3 is TGTGCCAGCAGCTTCAGGGGTCAATTAGGTGGCTACACCTTC.

This sequence joins TRBV2 and TRBJ1-4, with 12 positions matching TRBD1. This CDR3 contains 14 residues. The ends lost 6 bases at V and 8 bases at J; junction bases unmatched: 4. Per the germline V gene, CDR1 is SNHLY and CDR2 is FYNNEI. CDR3 region: CASSRDRGREKLFF. CDR3 in DNA: TGTGCCAGCAGCCGGGACAGGGGGCGAGAAAAACTGTTTTTT.

CDR3 sequence reads: CASSLTAFWGSGGVYSYNEQFF. The CDR3 DNA sequence: TGTGCCAGCAGCCTAACTGCTTTTTGGGGTAGCGGGGGGGTTTACTCCTACAATGAGCAGTTCTTC. The chain couples TRBV3-1 (or the pseudogene TRBV3-2) to TRBJ2-1; TRBD2 aligns across 11 bases. The germline V gene encodes CDR1 LGHDT and CDR2 YNNKEL (reference sequence). J lost 0 bases, V lost 4 bases, and 20 bases had no gene match. There are 22 residues in the CDR3.

This chain uses TRBV6-5 with TRBJ2-1, with a weak D call TRBD2 (8 bases). With 8 bases removed from V and 10 bases from J, the gap between germline ends came to 21 bases. The CDR3 contains 14 residues. Germline V gives CDR1 MNHEY, CDR2 SVGAGI. This CDR3 is CASSLTGRGVEQFF. The DNA for the CDR3 is TGTGCCAGCTCACTGACAGGGCGGGGGGTGGAGCAGTTCTTC.

This clone was seen once. V and J are TRBV11-2 and TRBJ1-6; a weak D match, TRBD1 (5 bases). The CDR3 covers 15 residues. Germline-derived CDR1 and CDR2 are SGHAT and FQNNGV. Trimming removed 5 bases at V and 10 bases at J, with 18 bases between. CDR3 nucleotides: TGTGCCAGCAGCCCCGGTGGGGGGTCCCAATCACCCCTCCACTTT. As protein: CASSPGGGSQSPLHF. The complete variable domain, with remaining parts taken from reference TRBV11-2 and TRBJ1-6, reads EAGVAQSPRYKIIEKRQSVAFWCNPISGHATLYWYQQILGQGPKLLIQFQNNGVVDDSQLPKDRFSAERLKGVDSTLKIQPAKLEDSAVYLCASSPGGGSQSPLHFGNGTRLTVT.

This clone was seen only a few times. The V call is TRBV20-1, the J call TRBJ1-1; 9 bases are a match to TRBD1. V trimming: 3 bases; J trimming: 7 bases; junction bases outside the gene matches: 6. The CDR3 is 13 residues long. CDR1 is DFQATT and CDR2 is SNEGSKA in the germline V gene (reference sequence). The CDR3 region is CSASRDREGEAFF. The CDR3 nucleotides read TGCAGTGCTAGTAGGGACAGGGAAGGTGAAGCTTTCTTT.

The chain couples TRBV9 to TRBJ2-7; D may be TRBD2 (6 bases). The CDR3 extends over 13 amino acids. Germline V lookup: CDR1 SGDLS, CDR2 YYNGEE. The V end was cut by 4 bases, the J end by 2 bases, with 10 bases between. CDR3 sequence (DNA): TGTGCCAGCAGCCGCGGGGCCACCTACGAGCAGTACTTC. This codes for CASSRGATYEQYF.

V usage is TRBV7-8 and J usage is TRBJ2-3; TRBD2 matches at 9 bases. The CDR3 has 15 amino acids. Germline V gene lookup returns CDR1 SGHVS and CDR2 FQNEAQ. Trimming took 2 bases from V and 4 from J; bases not matched to a gene: 4. The CDR3 bases are TGTGCCAGCAGCTTACGCGGGGGGGCCCCAGATACGCAGTATTTT. It encodes CASSLRGGAPDTQYF.

This sequence joins TRBV27 and TRBJ2-4; 7 bases are shared with TRBD1. In germline, CDR1 is MNHEY, CDR2 SMNVEV (reference sequence). J was trimmed by 1 base and V by 3 bases; bases with no gene match: 12. This CDR3 has 18 residues. The CDR3, as DNA: TGTGCCAGCAGTTTTCTCGATCATCAGGGGGAGGCCAAAAACATTCAGTACTTC. It encodes CASSFLDHQGEAKNIQYF.

This chain connects TRBV10-3 to TRBJ2-3; 13 bases are shared with TRBD2. J was trimmed by 1 base and V by 7 bases; bases with no gene match: 2. The CDR3 extends over 15 amino acids. Germline assignment: CDR1 ENHRY and CDR2 SYGVKD. Here the CDR3 DNA reads TGTGCCATCAAAGGGACTAGCGGGGGCACAGATACGCAGTATTTT. Its protein is CAIKGTSGGTDTQYF.

The V and J genes are TRBV2 and TRBJ2-7, with 8 positions matching TRBD2. This CDR3 spans 16 amino acids. In germline, CDR1 is SNHLY, CDR2 FYNNEI. V dropped 4 bases and J dropped 3; count of bases not matched to a gene: 11. CDR3 loop: CASSVRTSRQNYEQYF. In DNA form, the CDR3 reads TGTGCCAGCAGTGTGCGGACTAGCCGACAGAACTACGAGCAGTACTTC.

This chain connects TRBV5-1 to TRBJ1-6, with D unresolved. CDR3 length equals 14 residues. The ends were cut back, 0 bases at V and 10 bases at J, with 11 bases in the middle. Germline V gene lookup returns CDR1 SGHRS and CDR2 YFSETQ. CDR3 region: CASSLEQRTSPLHF. The CDR3 DNA reads TGCGCCAGCAGCTTGGAACAACGCACCTCACCCCTCCACTTT. The entire variable domain, with the rest obtained from reference TRBV5-1 and TRBJ1-6, is as follows: KAGVTQTPRYLIKTRGQQVTLSCSPISGHRSVSWYQQTPGQGLQFLFEYFSETQRNKGNFPGRFSGRQFSNSRSEMNVSTLELGDSALYLCASSLEQRTSPLHFGNGTRLTVT.